This T cell receptor beta chain was captured by sequencing in a study of T-cell memory formation after mild COVID-19. The V end was cut by 5 bases, the J end by 1 base, with 8 bases between. CDR1 is KGHSH and CDR2 is LQKENI in the germline V gene. The CDR3 totals 13 residues. Study results and limitations: Clones that shrank (day 15 to 85) were balanced CD4/CD8, whereas later expanders leaned CD4+.

cDNA libraries for TCR alpha and TCR beta, carrying sample barcodes and UMIs, came from 5'RACE with constant-segment primers. TCRdb re-called the 5' RACE reads through MiXCR, storing one row per CDR3 protein. The sample contains around 340,000 distinct CDR3 sequences, roughly an eighth of which appear only once. This clonotype has only a few counts. The antigen is unknown. Material for sequencing was PBMCs or a T cell subset sorted from them (not recorded which). The source is a man aged 18 to 30 who had mild COVID-19 (a few samples of this study predate the infection). Cell type and time point are not known. The rearrangement links TRBV18 to TRBJ2-5, with D possibly matching TRBD2 (5 bases). The CDR3 region has the DNA TGTGCCAGCTCAGGAGGCGTCCAAGAGACCCAGTACTTC. Encoded protein: CASSGGVQETQYF.